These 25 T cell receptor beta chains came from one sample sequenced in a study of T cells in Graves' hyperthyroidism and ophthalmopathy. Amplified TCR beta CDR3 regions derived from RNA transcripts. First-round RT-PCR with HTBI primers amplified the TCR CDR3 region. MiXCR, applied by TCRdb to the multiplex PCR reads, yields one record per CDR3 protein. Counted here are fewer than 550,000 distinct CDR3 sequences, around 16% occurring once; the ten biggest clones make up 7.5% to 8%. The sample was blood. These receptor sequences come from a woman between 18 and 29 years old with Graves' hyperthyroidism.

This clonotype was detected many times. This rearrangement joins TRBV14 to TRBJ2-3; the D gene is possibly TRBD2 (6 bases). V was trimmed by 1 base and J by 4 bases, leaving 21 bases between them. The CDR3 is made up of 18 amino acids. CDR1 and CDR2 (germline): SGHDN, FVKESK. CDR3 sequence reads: CASSQAGGAGIYADTQYF. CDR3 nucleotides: TGTGCCAGCAGCCAAGCGGGCGGGGCGGGGATCTATGCAGATACGCAGTATTTT.

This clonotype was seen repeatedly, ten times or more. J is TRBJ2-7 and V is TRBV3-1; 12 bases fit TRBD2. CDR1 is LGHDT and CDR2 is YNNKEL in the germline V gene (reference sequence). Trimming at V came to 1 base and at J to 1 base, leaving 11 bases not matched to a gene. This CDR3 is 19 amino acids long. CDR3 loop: CASSQARQTSGSFSYEQYF. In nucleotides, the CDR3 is TGTGCCAGCAGCCAAGCGCGTCAGACTAGCGGGAGTTTTTCCTACGAGCAGTACTTC.

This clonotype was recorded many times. As DNA, the CDR3 is TGTGCCAGCAGCATTTCAGGTACTGAAGCTTTCTTT. This codes for CASSISGTEAFF. The V gene is TRBV11-2, the J gene TRBJ1-1; D unresolved. Germline V gene data show CDR1 as SGHAT and CDR2 as FQNNGV. V was trimmed by 5 bases and J by 5 bases, leaving 9 bases between them. The CDR3 spans 12 residues.

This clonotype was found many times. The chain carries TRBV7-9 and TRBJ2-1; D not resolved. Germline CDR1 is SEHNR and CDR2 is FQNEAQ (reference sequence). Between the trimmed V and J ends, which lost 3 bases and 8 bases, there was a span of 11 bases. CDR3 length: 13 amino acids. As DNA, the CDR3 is TGTGCCAGCAGCTTCGGACCCAGCCATGAGCAGTTCTTC. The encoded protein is CASSFGPSHEQFF.

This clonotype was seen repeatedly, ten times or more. DNA of the CDR3: TGTGCCAGCAGTTGGGGACCAACGGGGGGATTCACAGATACGCAGTATTTT. This gives the protein CASSWGPTGGFTDTQYF. V and J are TRBV28 and TRBJ2-3, with TRBD2 matching over 7 bases. The CDR3 loop spans 17 amino acids. V lost 4 bases and J lost 2; bases outside the gene matches: 12. Germline CDR1 MDHEN, CDR2 SYDVKM.

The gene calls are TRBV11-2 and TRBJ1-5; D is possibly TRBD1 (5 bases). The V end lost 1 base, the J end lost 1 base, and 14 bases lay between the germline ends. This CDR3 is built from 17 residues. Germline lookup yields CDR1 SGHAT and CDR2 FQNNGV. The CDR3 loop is CASSLGRWGASNQPQHF. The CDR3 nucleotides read TGTGCCAGCAGCTTAGGGAGGTGGGGCGCGAGCAATCAGCCCCAGCATTTT. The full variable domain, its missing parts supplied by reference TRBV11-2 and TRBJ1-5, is EAGVAQSPRYKIIEKRQSVAFWCNPISGHATLYWYQQILGQGPKLLIQFQNNGVVDDSQLPKDRFSAERLKGVDSTLKIQPAKLEDSAVYLCASSLGRWGASNQPQHFGDGTRLSIL.

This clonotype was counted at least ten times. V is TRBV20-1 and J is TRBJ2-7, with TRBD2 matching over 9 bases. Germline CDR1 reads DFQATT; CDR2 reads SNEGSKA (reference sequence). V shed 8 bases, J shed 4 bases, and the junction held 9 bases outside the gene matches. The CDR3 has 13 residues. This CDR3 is CSFQTSGKYEQYF. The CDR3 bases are TGCAGTTTCCAGACTAGCGGAAAATACGAGCAGTACTTC.

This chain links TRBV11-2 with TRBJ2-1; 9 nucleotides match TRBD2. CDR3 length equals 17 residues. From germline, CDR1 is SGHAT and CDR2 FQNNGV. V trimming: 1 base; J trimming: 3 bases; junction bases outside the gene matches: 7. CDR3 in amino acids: CASSLVMLAGSYNEQFF. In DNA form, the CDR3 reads TGTGCCAGCAGCTTAGTTATGCTAGCGGGGAGCTACAATGAGCAGTTCTTC.

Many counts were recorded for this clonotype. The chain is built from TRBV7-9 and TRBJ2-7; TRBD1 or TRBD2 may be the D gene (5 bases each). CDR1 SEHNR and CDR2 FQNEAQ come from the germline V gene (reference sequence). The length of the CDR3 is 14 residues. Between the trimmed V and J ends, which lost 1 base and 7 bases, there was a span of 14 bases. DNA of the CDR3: TGTGCCAGCAGCTTAGGATGGGGGACGAATGAGCAGTACTTC. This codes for CASSLGWGTNEQYF. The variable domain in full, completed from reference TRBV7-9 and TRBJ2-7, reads DTGVSQNPRHKITKRGQNVTFRCDPISEHNRLYWYRQTLGQGPEFLTYFQNEAQLEKSRLLSDRFSAERPKGSFSTLEIQRTEQGDSAMYLCASSLGWGTNEQYFGPGTRLTVT.

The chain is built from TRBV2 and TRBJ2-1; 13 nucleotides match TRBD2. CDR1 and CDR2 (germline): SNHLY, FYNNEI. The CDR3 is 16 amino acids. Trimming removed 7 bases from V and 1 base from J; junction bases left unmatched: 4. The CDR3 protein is CASTTSGRVSYNEQFF. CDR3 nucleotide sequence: TGTGCCAGCACCACTAGCGGGAGGGTATCCTACAATGAGCAGTTCTTC. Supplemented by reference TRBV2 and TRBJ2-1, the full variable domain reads EPEVTQTPSHQVTQMGQEVILRCVPISNHLYFYWYRQILGQKVEFLVSFYNNEISEKSEIFDDQFSVERPDGSNFTLKIRSTKLEDSAMYFCASTTSGRVSYNEQFFGPGTRLTVL.

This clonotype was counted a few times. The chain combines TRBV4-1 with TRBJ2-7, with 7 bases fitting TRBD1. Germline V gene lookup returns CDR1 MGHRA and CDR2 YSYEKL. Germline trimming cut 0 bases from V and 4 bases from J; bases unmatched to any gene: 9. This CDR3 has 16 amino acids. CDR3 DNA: TGCGCCAGCAGCCAAGATTATGTGAACAGGGGATACGAGCAGTACTTC. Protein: CASSQDYVNRGYEQYF.

The chain's CDR3 is CASSHPTGAYGYTF. The CDR3 coding sequence is TGCGCCAGCAGCCATCCGACAGGGGCCTATGGCTACACCTTC. The chain has TRBV4-1 and TRBJ1-2, with 8 bases identical to TRBD1. Germline loops: CDR1 MGHRA, CDR2 YSYEKL. The CDR3 is 14 residues long. Unmatched junction bases numbered 4, after V lost 3 bases and J lost 4 bases.

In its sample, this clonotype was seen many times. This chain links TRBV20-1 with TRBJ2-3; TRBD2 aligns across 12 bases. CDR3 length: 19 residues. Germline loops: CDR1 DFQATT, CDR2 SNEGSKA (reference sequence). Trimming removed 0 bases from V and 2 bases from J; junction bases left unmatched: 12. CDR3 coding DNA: TGCAGTGCTAGAGACCGTGGGGGACTAGCGGGTACTTCCACAGATACGCAGTATTTT. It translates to CSARDRGGLAGTSTDTQYF.

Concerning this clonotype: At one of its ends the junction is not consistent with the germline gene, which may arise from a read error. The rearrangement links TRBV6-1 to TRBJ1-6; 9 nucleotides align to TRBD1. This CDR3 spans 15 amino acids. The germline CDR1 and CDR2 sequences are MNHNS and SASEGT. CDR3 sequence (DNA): TGTGCCATCAGTGAGGTGACAGGGGGAAGTTCACCCCTCCACTTT. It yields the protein CAISEVTGGSSPLHF.

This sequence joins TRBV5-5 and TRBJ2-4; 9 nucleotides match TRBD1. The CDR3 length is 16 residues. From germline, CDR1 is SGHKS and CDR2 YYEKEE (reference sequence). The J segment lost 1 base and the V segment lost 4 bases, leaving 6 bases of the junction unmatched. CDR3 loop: CASSGQGLSAKNIQYF. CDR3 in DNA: TGTGCCAGCAGCGGACAGGGGTTGTCGGCCAAAAACATTCAGTACTTC.

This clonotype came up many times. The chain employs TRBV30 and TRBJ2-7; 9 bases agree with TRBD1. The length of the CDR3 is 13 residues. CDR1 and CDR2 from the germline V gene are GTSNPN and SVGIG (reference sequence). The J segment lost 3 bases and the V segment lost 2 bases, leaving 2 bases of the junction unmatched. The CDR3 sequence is CAWSWTGVYEQYF. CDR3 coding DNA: TGTGCCTGGAGTTGGACAGGGGTCTACGAGCAGTACTTC.

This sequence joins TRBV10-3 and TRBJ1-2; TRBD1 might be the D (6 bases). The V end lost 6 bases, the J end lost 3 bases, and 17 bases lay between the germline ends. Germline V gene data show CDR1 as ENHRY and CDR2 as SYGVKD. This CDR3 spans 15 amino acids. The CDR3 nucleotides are TGTGCCATCAGGTCGAGGGGGGTAAGGGACTATGGCTACACCTTC. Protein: CAIRSRGVRDYGYTF.

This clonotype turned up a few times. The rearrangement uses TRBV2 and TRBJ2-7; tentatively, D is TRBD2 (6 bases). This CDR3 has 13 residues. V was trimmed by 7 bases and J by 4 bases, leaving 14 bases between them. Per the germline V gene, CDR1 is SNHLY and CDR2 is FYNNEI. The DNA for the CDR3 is TGTGCCAGCACCCGAGGGGAGGCTTACGAGCAGTACTTC. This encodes CASTRGEAYEQYF. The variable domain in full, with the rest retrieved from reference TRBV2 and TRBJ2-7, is EPEVTQTPSHQVTQMGQEVILRCVPISNHLYFYWYRQILGQKVEFLVSFYNNEISEKSEIFDDQFSVERPDGSNFTLKIRSTKLEDSAMYFCASTRGEAYEQYFGPGTRLTVT.

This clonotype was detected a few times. This CDR3 is CATGQGQGATDTQYF. DNA of the CDR3: TGTGCCACCGGCCAAGGACAGGGGGCAACAGATACGCAGTATTTT. The chain employs TRBV24-1 and TRBJ2-3, with 11 bases matching TRBD1. The germline gives CDR1 KGHDR, CDR2 SFDVKD. J lost 3 bases, V lost 9 bases, and 7 bases had no gene match. The CDR3 has 15 amino acids.

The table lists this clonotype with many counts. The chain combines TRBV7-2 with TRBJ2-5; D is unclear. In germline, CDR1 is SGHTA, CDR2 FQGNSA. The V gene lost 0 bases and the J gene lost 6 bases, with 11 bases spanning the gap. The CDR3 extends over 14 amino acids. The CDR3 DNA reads TGTGCCAGCAGCTTAGCTTTGTACTCCCAGACCCAGTACTTC. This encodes CASSLALYSQTQYF.

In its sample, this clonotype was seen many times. The CDR3 DNA sequence: TGTGCCAGCAGTTATGGAGGAGCTGAAGCTTTCTTT. This gives the protein CASSYGGAEAFF. The chain recombines TRBV6-9 with TRBJ1-1; D uncertain. CDR3 size: 12 residues. Germline lookup yields CDR1 MNHGY and CDR2 SVAAGI. The germline V and J ends were trimmed by 2 bases and 6 bases, with 7 bases remaining between them.

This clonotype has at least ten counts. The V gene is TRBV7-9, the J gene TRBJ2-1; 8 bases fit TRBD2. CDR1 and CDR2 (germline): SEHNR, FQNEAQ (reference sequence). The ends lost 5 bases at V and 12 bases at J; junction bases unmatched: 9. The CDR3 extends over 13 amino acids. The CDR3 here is CASSIPPAGVQFF. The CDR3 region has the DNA TGTGCCAGCAGCATACCCCCAGCGGGAGTGCAGTTCTTC.

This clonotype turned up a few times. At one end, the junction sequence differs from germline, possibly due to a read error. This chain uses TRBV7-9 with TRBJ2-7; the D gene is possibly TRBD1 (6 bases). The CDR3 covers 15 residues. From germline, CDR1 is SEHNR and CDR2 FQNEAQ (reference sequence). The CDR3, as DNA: TGTGCCAGCAGCCTAGCCCAAGGACAGTCCTACGAGCAGTACTTC. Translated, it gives CASSLAQGQSYEQYF. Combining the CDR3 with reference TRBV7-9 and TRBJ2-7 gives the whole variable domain DTGVSQNPRHKITKRGQNVTFRCDPISEHNRLYWYRQTLGQGPEFLTYFQNEAQLEKSRLLSDRFSAERPKGSFSTLEIQRTEQGDSAMYLCASSLAQGQSYEQYFGPGTRLTVT.

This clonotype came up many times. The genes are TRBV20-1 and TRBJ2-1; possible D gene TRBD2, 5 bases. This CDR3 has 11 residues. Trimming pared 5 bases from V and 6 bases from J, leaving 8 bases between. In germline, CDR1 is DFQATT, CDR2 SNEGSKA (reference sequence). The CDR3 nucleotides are TGCAGTGCTGCGGGCCTCAATGAGCAGTTCTTC. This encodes CSAAGLNEQFF.

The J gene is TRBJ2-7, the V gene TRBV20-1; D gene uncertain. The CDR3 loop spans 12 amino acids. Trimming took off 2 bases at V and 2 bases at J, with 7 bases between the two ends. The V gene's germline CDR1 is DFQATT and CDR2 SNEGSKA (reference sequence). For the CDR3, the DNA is TGCAGTGCTAGACTATCGCCCTACGAGCAGTACTTC. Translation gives CSARLSPYEQYF.